The T cell receptor (beta chain) under discussion was sequenced for a study of blood T cell repertoires in COVID-19. The overall study: Spain, Italy and the United States supplied samples that represented acute and convalescent COVID-19. T cells, B-cell-depleted T cells, or PBMCs provided the cDNA or gDNA that served as material.

Authors' analysis steps: Reference gene primer amplification in the assay estimated nucleated cell counts. Here immunoSEQ multiplex PCR was the method, and the copy in TCRdb shows in-frame clones only, minus some. D and trimming were read from the DNA, whereas the V and J calls and clone size are those reported in that table. The sample yields roughly 56,000 clones, around 90% seen once. Trimming took 2 bases from V and 6 from J; bases not matched to a gene: 2. Per the germline V gene, CDR1 is LGHNA and CDR2 is YNFKEQ. This CDR3 spans 14 amino acids. This rearrangement joins TRBV4-2 to TRBJ2-2; the match to TRBD1 covers 8 bases. Sample: peripheral blood. The TCR sequence derives from a man between 50 and 59 years old with active COVID-19. The CDR3 DNA follows: TGTGCCAGCAGCCAAATGACAGGGGCCGGGGAGCTGTTTTTT. It encodes CASSQMTGAGELFF.